This TCR beta chain was sequenced for a study of T cells in Graves' hyperthyroidism and ophthalmopathy. Whole-study findings and limits: Among clonotypes expanded in thyroid above 0.001, most were also found in blood.

Clinical symptoms, serum thyroxine and TRAb, thyroid ultrasound and orbital computed tomography were used for the diagnoses. This clonotype was detected many times. Its antigen is unknown. Amplified TCR beta CDR3 regions derived from RNA transcripts. HTBI primers were used for first-round RT-PCR of the TCR CDR3. A single record per CDR3 protein comes from TCRdb applying MiXCR to the multiplex PCR reads. In the table there are 500,000 or so distinct CDR3 sequences, roughly 15% of which are singletons. This sequence was found in a woman between 25 and 40 years old with Graves' ophthalmopathy. Sequences were obtained from blood.

DNA for the CDR3: TGCAGTGCTAGGGTCGGCGGGAGGGCCGGCGGGGAGCTGTTTTTT. It specifies CSARVGGRAGGELFF. The V gene is TRBV20-1, the J gene TRBJ2-2; 9 bases align to TRBD2. Germline V lookup: CDR1 DFQATT, CDR2 SNEGSKA (reference sequence). The CDR3 is made up of 15 amino acids. Unmatched junction bases numbered 9, after V lost 3 bases and J lost 7 bases.